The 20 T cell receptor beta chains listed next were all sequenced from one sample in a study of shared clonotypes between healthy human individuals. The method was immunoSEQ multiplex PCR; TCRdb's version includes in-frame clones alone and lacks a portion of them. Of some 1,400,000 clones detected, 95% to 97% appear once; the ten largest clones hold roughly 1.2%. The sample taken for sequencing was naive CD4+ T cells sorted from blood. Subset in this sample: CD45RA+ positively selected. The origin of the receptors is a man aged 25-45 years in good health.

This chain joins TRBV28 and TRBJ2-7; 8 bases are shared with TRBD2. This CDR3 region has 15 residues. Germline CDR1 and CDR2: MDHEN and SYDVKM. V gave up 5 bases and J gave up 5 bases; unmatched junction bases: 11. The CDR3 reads CASSEGPGLVDEQYF. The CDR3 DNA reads TGTGCCAGCAGTGAGGGCCCGGGACTAGTAGACGAGCAGTACTTC.

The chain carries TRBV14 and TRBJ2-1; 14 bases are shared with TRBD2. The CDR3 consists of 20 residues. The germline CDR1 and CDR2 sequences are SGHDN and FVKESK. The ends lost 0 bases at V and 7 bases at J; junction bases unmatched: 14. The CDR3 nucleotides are TGTGCCAGCAGCCAAGATCGGGCCGGGACTAGCGGGAGAGCTGGGAATGAGCAGTTCTTC. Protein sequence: CASSQDRAGTSGRAGNEQFF.

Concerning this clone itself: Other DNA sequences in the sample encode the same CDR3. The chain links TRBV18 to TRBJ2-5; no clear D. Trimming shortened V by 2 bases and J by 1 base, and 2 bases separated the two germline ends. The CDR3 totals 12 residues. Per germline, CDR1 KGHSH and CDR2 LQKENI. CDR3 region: CASSPIQETQYF. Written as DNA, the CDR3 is TGTGCCAGCTCACCAATCCAAGAGACCCAGTACTTC.

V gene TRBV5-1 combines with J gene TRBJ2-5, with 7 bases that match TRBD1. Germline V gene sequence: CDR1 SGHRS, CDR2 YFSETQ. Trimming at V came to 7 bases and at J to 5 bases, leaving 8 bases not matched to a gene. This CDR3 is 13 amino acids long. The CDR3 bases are TGCGCCAGCGGTACAGGGGCAGGTGAGACCCAGTACTTC. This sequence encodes CASGTGAGETQYF.

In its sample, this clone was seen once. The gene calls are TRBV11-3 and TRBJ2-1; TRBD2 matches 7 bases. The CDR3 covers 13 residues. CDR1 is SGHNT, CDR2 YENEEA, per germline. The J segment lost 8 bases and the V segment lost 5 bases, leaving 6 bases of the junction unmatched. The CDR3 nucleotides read TGTGCCAGCAGCCCCTCGGGGAGGGATGAGCAGTTCTTC. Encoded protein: CASSPSGRDEQFF.

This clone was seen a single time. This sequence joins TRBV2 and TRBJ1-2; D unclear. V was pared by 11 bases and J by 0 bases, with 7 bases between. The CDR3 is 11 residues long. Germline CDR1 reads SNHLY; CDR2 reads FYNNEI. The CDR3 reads CAGSPNYGYTF. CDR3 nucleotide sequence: TGTGCCGGCTCCCCTAACTATGGCTACACCTTC.

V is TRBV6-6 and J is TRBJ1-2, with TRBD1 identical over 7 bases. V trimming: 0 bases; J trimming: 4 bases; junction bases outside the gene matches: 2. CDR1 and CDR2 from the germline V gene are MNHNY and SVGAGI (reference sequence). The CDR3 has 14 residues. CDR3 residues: CASSYSTGFYGYTF. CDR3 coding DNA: TGTGCCAGCAGTTACTCGACAGGGTTCTATGGCTACACCTTC.

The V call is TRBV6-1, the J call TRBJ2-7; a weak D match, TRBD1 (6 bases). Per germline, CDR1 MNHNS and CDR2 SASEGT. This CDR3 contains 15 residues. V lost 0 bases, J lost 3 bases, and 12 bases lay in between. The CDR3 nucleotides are TGTGCCAGCAGTGAAGCCGCAACACAGGGCTACGAGCAGTACTTC. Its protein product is CASSEAATQGYEQYF.

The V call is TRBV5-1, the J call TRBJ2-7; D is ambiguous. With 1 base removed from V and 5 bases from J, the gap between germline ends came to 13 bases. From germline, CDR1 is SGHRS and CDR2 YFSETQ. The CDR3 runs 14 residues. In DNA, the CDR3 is TGCGCCAGCAGCTTGAGGTCAGGAGAGGACGAGCAGTACTTC. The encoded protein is CASSLRSGEDEQYF.

The CDR3 sequence: CASSKPGTSGSYEQYF. The DNA for the CDR3 is TGTGCCAGTAGTAAACCCGGGACTAGCGGGAGTTACGAGCAGTACTTC. The chain carries TRBV19 and TRBJ2-7; 14 nucleotides agree with TRBD2. Trimming removed 4 bases from V and 4 bases from J; junction bases left unmatched: 6. The germline CDR1 and CDR2 sequences are LNHDA and SQIVND (reference sequence). The CDR3 has 16 amino acids. The entire variable domain, with the rest obtained from reference TRBV19 and TRBJ2-7, is as follows: DGGITQSPKYLFRKEGQNVTLSCEQNLNHDAMYWYRQDPGQGLRLIYYSQIVNDFQKGDIAEGYSVSREKKESFPLTVTSAQKNPTAFYLCASSKPGTSGSYEQYFGPGTRLTVT.

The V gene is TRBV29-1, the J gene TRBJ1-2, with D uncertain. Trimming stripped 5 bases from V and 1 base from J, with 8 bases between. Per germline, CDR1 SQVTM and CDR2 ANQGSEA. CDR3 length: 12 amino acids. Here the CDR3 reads CSVRAVNYGYTF. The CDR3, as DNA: TGCAGCGTTAGAGCCGTTAACTATGGCTACACCTTC.

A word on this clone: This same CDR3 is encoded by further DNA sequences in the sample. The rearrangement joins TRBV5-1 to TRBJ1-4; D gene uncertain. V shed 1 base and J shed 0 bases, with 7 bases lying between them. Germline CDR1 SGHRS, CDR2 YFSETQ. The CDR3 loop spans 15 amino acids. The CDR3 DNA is TGCGCCAGCAGCTTGCTGGGGACAACTAATGAAAAACTGTTTTTT. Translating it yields CASSLLGTTNEKLFF.

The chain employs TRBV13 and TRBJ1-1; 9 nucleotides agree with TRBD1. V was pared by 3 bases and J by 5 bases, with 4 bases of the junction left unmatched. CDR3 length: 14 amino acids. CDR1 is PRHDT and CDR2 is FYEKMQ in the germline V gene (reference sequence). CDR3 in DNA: TGTGCCAGCAGCTTCGGACAGGGGTCGACTGAAGCTTTCTTT. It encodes CASSFGQGSTEAFF. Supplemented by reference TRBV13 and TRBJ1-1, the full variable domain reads AAGVIQSPRHLIKEKRETATLKCYPIPRHDTVYWYQQGPGQDPQFLISFYEKMQSDKGSIPDRFSAQQFSDYHSELNMSSLELGDSALYFCASSFGQGSTEAFFGQGTRLTVV.

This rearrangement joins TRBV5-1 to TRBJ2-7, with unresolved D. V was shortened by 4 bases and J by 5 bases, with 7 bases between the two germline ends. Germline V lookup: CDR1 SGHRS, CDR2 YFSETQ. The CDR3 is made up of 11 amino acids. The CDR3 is CASSEHDEQYF. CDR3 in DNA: TGCGCCAGCAGCGAACATGACGAGCAGTACTTC.

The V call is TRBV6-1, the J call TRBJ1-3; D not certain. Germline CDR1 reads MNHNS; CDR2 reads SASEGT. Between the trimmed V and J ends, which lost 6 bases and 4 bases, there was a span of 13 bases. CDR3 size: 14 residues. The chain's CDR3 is CASREPPNGNTIYF. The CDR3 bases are TGTGCCAGCAGAGAGCCCCCCAACGGAAACACCATATATTTT.

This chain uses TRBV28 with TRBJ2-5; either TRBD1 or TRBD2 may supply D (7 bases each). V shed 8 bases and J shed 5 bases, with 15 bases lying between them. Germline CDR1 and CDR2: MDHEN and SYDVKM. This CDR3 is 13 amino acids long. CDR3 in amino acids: CASAARGGETQYF. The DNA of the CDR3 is TGTGCCAGCGCCGCCAGGGGGGGCGAGACCCAGTACTTC.

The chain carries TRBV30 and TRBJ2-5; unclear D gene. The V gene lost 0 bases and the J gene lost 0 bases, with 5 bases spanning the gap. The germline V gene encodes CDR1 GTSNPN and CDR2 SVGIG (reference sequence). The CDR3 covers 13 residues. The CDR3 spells CAWSVQYQETQYF. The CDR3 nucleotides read TGTGCCTGGAGTGTACAGTACCAAGAGACCCAGTACTTC.

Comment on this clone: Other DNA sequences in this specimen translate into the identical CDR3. CDR3 amino acids: CASSVGLPSTDTQYF. The CDR3 DNA follows: TGTGCCAGCAGCGTAGGCTTACCGAGCACAGATACGCAGTATTTT. The chain couples TRBV9 to TRBJ2-3, with D hard to call. V lost 0 bases, J lost 0 bases, and 8 bases lay in between. The CDR3 runs to 15 residues. Looked up from germline, CDR1 is SGDLS and CDR2 is YYNGEE.

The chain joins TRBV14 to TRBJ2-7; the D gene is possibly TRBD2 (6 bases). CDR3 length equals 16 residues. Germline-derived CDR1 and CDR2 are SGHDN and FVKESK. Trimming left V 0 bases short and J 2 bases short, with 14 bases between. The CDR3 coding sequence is TGTGCCAGCAGCCAAGAGTTTCGGACTATAACCTACGAGCAGTACTTC. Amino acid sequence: CASSQEFRTITYEQYF.

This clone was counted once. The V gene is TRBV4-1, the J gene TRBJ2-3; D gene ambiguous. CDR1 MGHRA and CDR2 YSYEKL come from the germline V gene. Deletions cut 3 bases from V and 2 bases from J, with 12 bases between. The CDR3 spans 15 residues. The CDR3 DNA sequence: TGCGCCAGCAGCCAGACTCCGGTACTCACAGATACGCAGTATTTT. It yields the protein CASSQTPVLTDTQYF.